The next 19 T cell receptor beta chains were all read from a single sample in a study of T cells after yellow fever vaccination. From the 5' RACE reads, TCRdb called clonotypes with MiXCR, one entry per CDR3 protein. The sample lists 150,000 to 200,000 distinct CDR3 sequences; 8% to 13% were seen once. The sequencing here drew on CD8+ T cells sorted from PBMCs, taken 15 days after the yellow fever booster vaccination. The receptors come from a man aged 18 to 29 who received the YFV17D yellow fever vaccine.

This chain uses TRBV12-3 or TRBV12-4 with TRBJ2-7; 11 positions agree with TRBD2. This CDR3 has 15 residues. J gave up 3 bases and V 5 bases, and 6 bases lay outside the gene matches. Here the CDR3 DNA reads TGTGCCAGCAGTCCTAGCGGGGGGATTTACTACGAGCAGTACTTC. As protein: CASSPSGGIYYEQYF.

The table lists this clonotype with many counts. This chain links TRBV5-1 with TRBJ2-7; D possibly corresponds to TRBD1 (5 bases). The germline V gene has CDR1 SGHRS and CDR2 YFSETQ. The V and J ends lost 0 bases and 2 bases respectively, with 18 bases between them. This CDR3 is built from 17 residues. The CDR3 nucleotides are TGCGCCAGCAGCTTGGCCGGGTTGGCGTCAGGGACCTACGAGCAGTACGTC. It is translated as CASSLAGLASGTYEQYV.

The CDR3, as DNA: TGTGCCAGTAGTACCCGTCACAGGGGGCAAGAGACCCAGTACTTC. Protein: CASSTRHRGQETQYF. The rearrangement joins TRBV19 to TRBJ2-5, with 8 bases identical to TRBD1. The CDR3 contains 15 residues. Germline loops: CDR1 LNHDA, CDR2 SQIVND (reference sequence). The V segment lost 4 bases and the J segment 2 bases; nucleotides outside the gene matches: 6.

In its sample, this clonotype was seen a few times. Here the CDR3 DNA reads TGTGCCAGCAGCTTAGTATCCGTTCAACCCTCCTACAATGAGCAGTTCTTC. The encoded protein is CASSLVSVQPSYNEQFF. The chain employs TRBV7-2 and TRBJ2-1; the D is unclear. Germline assignment: CDR1 SGHTA and CDR2 FQGNSA. The CDR3 is made up of 17 amino acids. Trimming left V 1 base short and J 0 bases short, with 13 bases between.

This clonotype has more than one count but fewer than ten. The rearrangement links TRBV4-2 to TRBJ1-2; D gene uncertain. V lost 4 bases and J 8 bases, leaving 14 bases between the germline ends. Looked up from germline, CDR1 is LGHNA and CDR2 is YNFKEQ. CDR3 size: 13 residues. Here the CDR3 DNA reads TGTGCCAGCAGCCCCCGAATGGGGAACGGCTACACCTTC. Translated, it gives CASSPRMGNGYTF.

This clonotype was detected a few times. This chain joins TRBV7-9 and TRBJ2-1; the D gene is possibly TRBD1 (7 bases). The CDR3 is 16 amino acids. Germline V CDR1 and CDR2: SEHNR, FQNEAQ (reference sequence). With 6 bases removed from V and 0 bases from J, the gap between germline ends came to 15 bases. DNA for the CDR3: TGTGCCAGCAGGCCTACAGGGGAGGCCTCCTACAATGAGCAGTTCTTC. It encodes CASRPTGEASYNEQFF.

The V gene is TRBV5-4, the J gene TRBJ2-3; 11 bases map to TRBD2. CDR3 length: 18 residues. The V gene end was trimmed by 4 bases and the J gene end by 0 bases; junction bases not matched to a gene: 10. Germline V gene sequence: CDR1 SGHNT, CDR2 YYREEE (reference sequence). CDR3 sequence (DNA): TGTGCCAGCAGCGGGGGAGGGACTAGCGGACTAAGCACAGATACGCAGTATTTT. Its translation: CASSGGGTSGLSTDTQYF. The full variable domain, with the rest looked up from reference TRBV5-4 and TRBJ2-3, is ETGVTQSPTHLIKTRGQQVTLRCSSQSGHNTVSWYQQALGQGPQFIFQYYREEENGRGNFPPRFSGLQFPNYSSELNVNALELDDSALYLCASSGGGTSGLSTDTQYFGPGTRLTVL.

In this sample, this clonotype turned up many times. The chain uses TRBV4-3 and TRBJ2-5; 10 nucleotides line up with TRBD2. The CDR3 sequence is 15 residues long. J lost 4 bases, V lost 1 base, and 3 bases had no gene match. The germline V gene has CDR1 LGHNA and CDR2 YSLEER. CDR3 coding DNA: TGCGCCAGCAGCCAAGCGGGACTAGCGACAGAGACCCAGTACTTC. This gives the protein CASSQAGLATETQYF.

This clonotype has ten or more counts. This rearrangement joins TRBV4-3 to TRBJ1-1, with 10 bases aligning to TRBD1. The V and J ends lost 6 bases and 6 bases, in that order; junction bases with no gene match: 10. This CDR3 is 15 amino acids long. Germline V gives CDR1 LGHNA, CDR2 YSLEER. The CDR3 protein is CASRVGQGDLAEAFF. As DNA, the CDR3 is TGCGCCAGCAGGGTCGGACAGGGGGATCTCGCTGAAGCTTTCTTT.

The chain combines TRBV5-1 with TRBJ2-1; tentative D call: TRBD2 (5 bases). The germline gives CDR1 SGHRS, CDR2 YFSETQ. CDR3 size: 15 residues. V was cut by 0 bases and J by 4 bases, with 11 bases left in between. Here the CDR3 DNA reads TGCGCCAGCAGCTTGGCGGAGGCTTCGTACAATGAGCAGTTCTTC. Protein product: CASSLAEASYNEQFF.

This clonotype showed up just a few times. This chain connects TRBV6-2 or TRBV6-3 to TRBJ2-7; D gene unclear. Trimming shortened V by 5 bases and J by 3 bases, and 5 bases separated the two germline ends. The CDR3 covers 11 residues. Germline V lookup: CDR1 MNHEY, CDR2 SVGEGT. The CDR3 reads CASSPNYEQYF. Here the CDR3 DNA reads TGTGCCAGCAGTCCTAACTACGAGCAGTACTTC.

This clonotype has more than one count but fewer than ten. This sequence joins TRBV7-3 and TRBJ2-2; D might be TRBD2 (7 bases). Trimming cost V 0 bases and J 4 bases, with 15 bases left between them. Per germline, CDR1 SGHTA and CDR2 FQGTGA. This CDR3 spans 17 amino acids. CDR3 loop: CASSLTLGGARTGELFF. CDR3 DNA: TGTGCCAGCAGCTTAACGTTGGGGGGGGCGCGCACCGGGGAGCTGTTTTTT.

The chain has TRBV5-1 and TRBJ2-5; TRBD2 matches 9 bases. J was trimmed by 2 bases and V by 7 bases; bases with no gene match: 9. Germline CDR1 is SGHRS and CDR2 is YFSETQ. This CDR3 comprises 15 residues. CDR3 nucleotide sequence: TGCGCCAGCGCTAGCGGGGCCATTTCTCAAGAGACCCAGTACTTC. Translation gives CASASGAISQETQYF.

J is TRBJ1-2 and V is TRBV20-1; D gene ambiguous. V lost 1 base, J lost 5 bases, and 20 bases lay in between. The CDR3 extends over 16 amino acids. Germline lookup yields CDR1 DFQATT and CDR2 SNEGSKA (reference sequence). The CDR3 nucleotides read TGCAGTGCTAGAGTTGCCGGGCCGACCCTACCTTATGGCTACACCTTC. Encoded protein: CSARVAGPTLPYGYTF.

As regards this clonotype: The missing conserved phenylalanine or tryptophan at the end of this CDR3 makes a read error likely. The chain links TRBV14 to TRBJ2-3, with D perhaps matching TRBD2 (6 bases). The CDR3 runs to 14 residues. In germline, CDR1 is SGHDN, CDR2 FVKESK. The V end lost 2 bases, the J end lost 6 bases, and 12 bases lay between the germline ends. CDR3 amino acids: CASSQSGSGDTQYL. The CDR3 DNA reads TGTGCCAGCAGCCAATCCGGCAGCGGGGATACGCAGTATTTA.

The chain has TRBV4-1 and TRBJ2-4, with D perhaps assigned TRBD1 or TRBD2 (5 bases each). CDR1 and CDR2 from the germline V gene are MGHRA and YSYEKL. The CDR3 sequence is 16 residues long. The V gene lost 3 bases and the J gene lost 0 bases, with 12 bases spanning the gap. DNA for the CDR3: TGCGCCAGCAGCCAGGGGGTAAACGGAGCCAAAAACATTCAGTACTTC. Its protein product is CASSQGVNGAKNIQYF.

The chain is built from TRBV12-3 or TRBV12-4 and TRBJ2-3; the match to TRBD2 covers 8 bases. There are 15 residues in the CDR3. Germline trimming cut 6 bases from V and 3 bases from J; bases unmatched to any gene: 8. The CDR3 coding sequence is TGTGCCAGCAGACCTCCGGGACTAGGTACAGATACGCAGTATTTT. Its protein product is CASRPPGLGTDTQYF.

V usage is TRBV7-8 and J usage is TRBJ1-2; unclear D gene. Germline loops: CDR1 SGHVS, CDR2 FQNEAQ. Deletions cut 4 bases from V and 3 bases from J, with 15 bases between. The CDR3 has 15 amino acids. In nucleotides, the CDR3 is TGTGCCAGCAGCTACCCTGAAACCGGCTACTATGGCTACACCTTC. Its translation is CASSYPETGYYGYTF. Full variable domain (rest looked up from reference TRBV7-8 and TRBJ1-2): GAGVSQSPRYKVAKRGQDVALRCDPISGHVSLFWYQQALGQGPEFLTYFQNEAQLDKSGLPSDRFFAERPEGSVSTLKIQRTQQEDSAVYLCASSYPETGYYGYTFGSGTRLTVV.

This clonotype was observed a handful of times. The chain has TRBV6-2 or TRBV6-3 and TRBJ2-7; tentatively, D is TRBD2 (5 bases). V was clipped by 0 bases and J by 2 bases, with 8 bases between them. The CDR3 is 14 residues long. CDR1 is MNHEY, CDR2 SVGEGT, per germline. CDR3 DNA: TGTGCCAGCAGTTACTCAGAGGGCCCCTACGAGCAGTACGTC. Protein sequence: CASSYSEGPYEQYV.